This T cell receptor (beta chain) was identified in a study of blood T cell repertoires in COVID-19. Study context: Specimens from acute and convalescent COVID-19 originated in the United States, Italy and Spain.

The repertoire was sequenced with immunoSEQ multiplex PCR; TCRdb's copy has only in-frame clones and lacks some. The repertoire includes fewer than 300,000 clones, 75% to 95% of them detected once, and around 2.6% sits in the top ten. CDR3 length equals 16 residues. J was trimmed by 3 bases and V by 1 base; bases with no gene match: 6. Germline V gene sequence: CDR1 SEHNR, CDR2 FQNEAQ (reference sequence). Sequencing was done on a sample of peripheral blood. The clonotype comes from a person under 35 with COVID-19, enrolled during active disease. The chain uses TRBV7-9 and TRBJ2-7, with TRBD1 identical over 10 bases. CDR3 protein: CASSLVVGQGVYEQYF. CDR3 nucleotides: TGTGCCAGCAGCTTAGTCGTCGGACAGGGGGTCTACGAGCAGTACTTC.